A single sample gave rise to the 9 T cell receptor beta chains below, sequenced in a study of identical twins. Each CDR3 protein is one row after TCRdb ran MiXCR on the 5' RACE reads. The repertoire holds a few hundred thousand distinct CDR3 sequences, with over 8.5% as singletons. This sample was also put to use in a study of yellow fever vaccine responses in identical twins.

Sequencing was done on a sample of PBMCs. Receptor source: a woman between 18 and 29 years old in good health.

The gene calls are TRBV20-1 and TRBJ2-7; possible D gene TRBD1, 6 bases. With 2 bases removed from V and 5 bases from J, the gap between germline ends came to 7 bases. The V gene's germline CDR1 is DFQATT and CDR2 SNEGSKA (reference sequence). The CDR3 sequence is 11 residues long. As DNA, the CDR3 is TGCAGTGCTAGAAAGGGGGACGAGCAGTACTTC. This gives the protein CSARKGDEQYF.

The table lists this clonotype with a few counts. V is TRBV12-3 or TRBV12-4 and J is TRBJ2-5; maybe TRBD2 (6 bases). The CDR3 extends over 14 amino acids. Trimming removed 4 bases at V and 5 bases at J, with 14 bases between. CDR3 amino acids: CASSSRGGWETQYF. The CDR3 region has the DNA TGTGCCAGCAGTTCCCGTGGGGGGTGGGAGACCCAGTACTTC.

This clonotype was counted between two and nine times. The V call is TRBV6-5, the J call TRBJ2-7, with TRBD1 matching over 7 bases. Germline V gene lookup returns CDR1 MNHEY and CDR2 SVGAGI. The CDR3 has 15 residues. V gave up 2 bases and J gave up 3 bases; unmatched junction bases: 7. The CDR3 coding sequence is TGTGCCAGCAGTTACCAAGCGACAGGGCGCTACGAGCAGTACTTC. This encodes CASSYQATGRYEQYF.

This clonotype was observed a handful of times. The gene calls are TRBV4-3 and TRBJ2-1; 12 bases are a match to TRBD2. Germline V CDR1 and CDR2: LGHNA, YSLEER. The V segment lost 0 bases and the J segment 7 bases; nucleotides outside the gene matches: 10. The length of the CDR3 is 18 residues. The CDR3 protein is CASSQDRLAGGVWNEQFF. The CDR3 DNA is TGCGCCAGCAGCCAAGATAGGCTAGCGGGGGGGGTATGGAATGAGCAGTTCTTC.

The chain carries TRBV29-1 and TRBJ2-5; maybe TRBD2 (6 bases). This CDR3 region has 13 residues. V was shortened by 6 bases and J by 4 bases, with 15 bases between the two germline ends. CDR1 and CDR2 from the germline V gene are SQVTM and ANQGSEA. CDR3 in DNA: TGCAGCGTCCTGGAAGGGAGGACAGAGACCCAGTACTTC. As protein: CSVLEGRTETQYF.

This clonotype has only a few counts. The V call is TRBV30, the J call TRBJ2-3; D could derive from TRBD1 or TRBD2 (5 bases each). CDR1 is GTSNPN, CDR2 SVGIG, per germline (reference sequence). The V end lost 2 bases, the J end lost 5 bases, and 17 bases lay between the germline ends. This CDR3 is 15 amino acids long. The CDR3 loop is CAWSQGPGSLDTQYF. CDR3 coding DNA: TGTGCCTGGAGTCAGGGCCCAGGGAGTTTAGATACGCAGTATTTT.

This clonotype showed up just a few times. CDR3 protein: CASSYGPYSHYEQYF. The CDR3 DNA is TGTGCCAGCAGTTACGGACCTTACAGCCACTACGAGCAGTACTTC. The V gene is TRBV6-2 or TRBV6-3, the J gene TRBJ2-7; no clear D gene. The CDR3 covers 15 residues. Germline CDR1 reads MNHEY; CDR2 reads SVGEGT. Trimming shortened V by 2 bases and J by 3 bases, and 14 bases separated the two germline ends.

This clonotype occurred a few times. V is TRBV27 and J is TRBJ2-2, with 13 bases that match TRBD2. The CDR3 loop spans 20 amino acids. Germline V gene sequence: CDR1 MNHEY, CDR2 SMNVEV (reference sequence). V was clipped by 5 bases and J by 1 base; unmatched bases: 13. The CDR3 spells CASSPPGLAGPDLNTGELFF. The CDR3 region has the DNA TGTGCCAGCAGTCCTCCGGGACTAGCGGGACCGGACTTGAACACCGGGGAGCTGTTTTTT.

This clonotype was observed a few times. The gene calls are TRBV5-1 and TRBJ2-1; possibly TRBD2 for D (6 bases). The V end was cut by 0 bases, the J end by 9 bases, with 10 bases between. Germline V lookup: CDR1 SGHRS, CDR2 YFSETQ. CDR3 size: 13 residues. The CDR3 loop is CASSLAGRSEQFF. For the CDR3, the DNA is TGCGCCAGCAGCTTGGCGGGGAGGAGTGAGCAGTTCTTC.